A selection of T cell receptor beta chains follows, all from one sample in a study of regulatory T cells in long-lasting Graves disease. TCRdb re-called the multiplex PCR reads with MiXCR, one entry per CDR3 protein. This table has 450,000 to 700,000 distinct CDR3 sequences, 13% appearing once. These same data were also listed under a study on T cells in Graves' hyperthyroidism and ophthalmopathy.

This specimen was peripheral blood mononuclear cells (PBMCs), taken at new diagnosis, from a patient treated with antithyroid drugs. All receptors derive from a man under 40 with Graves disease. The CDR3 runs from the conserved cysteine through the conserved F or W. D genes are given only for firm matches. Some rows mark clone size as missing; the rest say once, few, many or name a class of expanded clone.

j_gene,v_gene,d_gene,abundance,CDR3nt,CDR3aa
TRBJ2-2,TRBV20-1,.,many,TGCAGTGCTAGTCCACCTAGGTCCGGGGAGCTGTTTTTT,CSASPPRSGELFF
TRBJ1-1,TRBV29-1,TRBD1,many,TGCAGCGTGCCGGGACAGGGAACCACTGAAGCTTTCTTT,CSVPGQGTTEAFF
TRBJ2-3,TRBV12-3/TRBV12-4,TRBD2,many,TGTGCCAGCAGCCTGACTAGCGGGAGGATCACAGATACGCAGTATTTT,CASSLTSGRITDTQYF
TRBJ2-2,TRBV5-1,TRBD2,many,TGCGCCAGCAGCTTGAATGAGCGGGAGGTTGACGGGGAGCTGTTTTTT,CASSLNEREVDGELFF
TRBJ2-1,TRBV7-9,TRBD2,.,TGTGCCAGCAGTCCGACTAGCGGAGCTAAGCAGTTCTTC,CASSPTSGAKQFF
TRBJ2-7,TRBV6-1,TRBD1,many,TGTGCCAGCAGTAGACCGACAGGGGGCAGGGAGCAGTACTTC,CASSRPTGGREQYF
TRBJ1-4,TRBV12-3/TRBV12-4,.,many,TGTGCCAGCAGTTTATTGGGGCGGTCTAATGAAAAACTGTTTTTT,CASSLLGRSNEKLFF
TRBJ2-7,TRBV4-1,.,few,TGCGCCAGCAGCCAAGAAGTCCACCTCTGGCAGTACTTC,CASSQEVHLWQYF
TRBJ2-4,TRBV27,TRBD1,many,TGTGCCAGTGGGGCAGGGGGCACGGGAAACATTCAGTACTTC,CASGAGGTGNIQYF
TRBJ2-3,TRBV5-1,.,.,TGTGCCAGCAGCTTAGCGCAAGGGGGGCGCGCAGATACGCAGTATTTT,CASSLAQGGRADTQYF
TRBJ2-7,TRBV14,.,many,TGTGCCAGCAGCCATAGTCACGAGCAGTACTTC,CASSHSHEQYF
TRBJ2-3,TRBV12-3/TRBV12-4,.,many,TGTGCCAGCAGTGAGAGGAGGACAGATACGCAGTATTTT,CASSERRTDTQYF
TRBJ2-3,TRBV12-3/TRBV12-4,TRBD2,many,TGTGCCAGCAGCCTAGCGGGAGTTGCAGATACGCAGTATTTT,CASSLAGVADTQYF
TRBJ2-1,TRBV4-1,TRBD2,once,TGCGCCAGCAGCCAACCTAGACTAGCGGCCTACAATGAGCAGTTCTTC,CASSQPRLAAYNEQFF
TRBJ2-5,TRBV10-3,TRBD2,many,TGTGCCATCAGTGAGGGACTAGCGGGAGATGAGACCCAGTACTTC,CAISEGLAGDETQYF
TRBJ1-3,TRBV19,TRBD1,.,TGTGCCAGTAGTTGGGACAGCCGCTCTGGAAACACCATATATTTT,CASSWDSRSGNTIYF
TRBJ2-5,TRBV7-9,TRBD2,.,TGTGCCACCCCGGGGACTAGCGGGAGGAGATCGGCGGAGACCCAGTACTTC,CATPGTSGRRSAETQYF
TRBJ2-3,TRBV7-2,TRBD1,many,TGTGCCAGCAGAGCAGGGGGCGGAACAGATACGCAGTATTTT,CASRAGGGTDTQYF
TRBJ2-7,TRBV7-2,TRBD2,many,TGTGCCAGCAGCCCCCGGGGGGGGGTATCCTACGAGCAGTACTTC,CASSPRGGVSYEQYF
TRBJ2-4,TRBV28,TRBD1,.,TGTGCCAGCAGTTGGACAGGGGGGACGGAGCATTTAGCCAAAAACATTCAGTACTTC,CASSWTGGTEHLAKNIQYF
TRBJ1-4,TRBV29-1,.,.,TGCAGCGTGTTGGTTAATAATGAAAAACTGTTTTTT,CSVLVNNEKLFF
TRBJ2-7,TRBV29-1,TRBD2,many,TGCAGCGTAATGACTAGCCCAGCTTACGAGCAGTACTTC,CSVMTSPAYEQYF
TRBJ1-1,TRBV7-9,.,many,TGTGCCAGCAGCCTGACCTTCAGCGCGAACACTGAAGCTTTCTTT,CASSLTFSANTEAFF
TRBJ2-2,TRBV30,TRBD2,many,TGTGCCTGGAGGATAGCGGGGTTGAACACCGGGGAGCTGTTTTTT,CAWRIAGLNTGELFF
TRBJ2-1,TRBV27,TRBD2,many,TGTGCCAGCAGCATAGCGGGAGGATCCTACAATGAGCAGTTCTTC,CASSIAGGSYNEQFF
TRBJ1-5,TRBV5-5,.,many,TGTGCCAGCAGCTTGTTAGGATACAATCAGCCCCAGCATTTT,CASSLLGYNQPQHF
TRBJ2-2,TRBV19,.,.,TGTGCCAGTAGTGTTTCGGGACAACTCACCGGGGAGCTGTTTTTT,CASSVSGQLTGELFF
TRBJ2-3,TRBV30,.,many,TGTGCCTGGAGTGTAGGGCACACAGATACGCAGTATTTT,CAWSVGHTDTQYF
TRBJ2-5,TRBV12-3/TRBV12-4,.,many,TGTGCCAGTCATCTCGGAGGGGTTGAGACCCAGTACTTC,CASHLGGVETQYF
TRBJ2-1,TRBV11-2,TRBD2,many,TGTGCCAGCTCTGGACTAGCGGGACCAATGGGTGAGCAGTTCTTC,CASSGLAGPMGEQFF
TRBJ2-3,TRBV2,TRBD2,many,TGTGCCAGCAGTCCCCTCCTCGAACTAGCGACGGTCACAGATACGCAGTATTTT,CASSPLLELATVTDTQYF
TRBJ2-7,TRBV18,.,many,TGTGCCAGCTCACCTTCGGGAGAAGAGCAGTACTTC,CASSPSGEEQYF
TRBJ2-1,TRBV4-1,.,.,TGCGCCAGCAGCCAAGAAAGCAACCCAGGGAATGAGCAGTTCTTC,CASSQESNPGNEQFF
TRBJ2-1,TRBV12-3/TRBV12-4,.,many,TGTGCCAGCAGTTCCTACTTCCCCGGGACAACAAGTTTC,CASSSYFPGTTSF
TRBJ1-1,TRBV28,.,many,TGTGCCAGCAGTTTAGAGAGGGTACGGGGCAAGACTGAAGCTTTCTTT,CASSLERVRGKTEAFF
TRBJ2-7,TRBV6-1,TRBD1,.,TGTGCCAGCCGTACAGAGGGGGCCGGAGAGCAGTACTTC,CASRTEGAGEQYF
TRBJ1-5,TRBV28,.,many,TGTGCCAGCACCCTATCACGCGGGTTACAGCCCCAGCATTTT,CASTLSRGLQPQHF
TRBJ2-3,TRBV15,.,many,TGTGCCACCAGCAGAGACAGGGGAAGAATCGATACGCAGTATTTT,CATSRDRGRIDTQYF
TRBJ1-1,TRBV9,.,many,TGTGCCAGCAGCGTATATGGCACTGAAGCTTTCTTT,CASSVYGTEAFF
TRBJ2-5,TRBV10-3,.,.,TGTGCCATCAGATTTTCAGGTGGAGCCCAAGAGACCCAGTACTTC,CAIRFSGGAQETQYF
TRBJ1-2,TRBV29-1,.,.,TGCAGCGCCGGGAGGGTGGGGGCGACTACCTATGGCTACACCTTC,CSAGRVGATTYGYTF
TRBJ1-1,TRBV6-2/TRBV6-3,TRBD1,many,TGTGCCAGCAGTTACTCGGGACAGAAAGCTTTCTTT,CASSYSGQKAFF
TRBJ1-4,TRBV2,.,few,TGTGCCAGCACCGGGGGCGGTGCAACTAATGAAAAACTGTTTTTT,CASTGGGATNEKLFF
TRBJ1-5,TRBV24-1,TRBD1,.,TGTGCCACAGGGGGCGCGGGAAGTCAGCCCCAGCATTTT,CATGGAGSQPQHF
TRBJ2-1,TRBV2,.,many,TGTGCCAGCAGTGACGGGCGGCATGAGCAGTTCTTC,CASSDGRHEQFF
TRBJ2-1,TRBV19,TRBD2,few,TGTGCCAGTAGGCCCACTAGCGACAGCTCCTACAATGAGCAGTTCTTC,CASRPTSDSSYNEQFF
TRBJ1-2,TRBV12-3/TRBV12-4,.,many,TGTGCCAGCAGTCTTGAAGATCCCGGAGGGGGCTACACCTTC,CASSLEDPGGGYTF
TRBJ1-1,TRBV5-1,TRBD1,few,TGCGCCAGCAGCGGACAGGGGGCGAGCGGGAACACTGAAGCTTTCTTT,CASSGQGASGNTEAFF
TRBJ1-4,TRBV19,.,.,TGTGCCAGTAGTATTGGAAGGGGCGGACCGACTACGGAAGAAAAACTGTTTTTT,CASSIGRGGPTTEEKLFF